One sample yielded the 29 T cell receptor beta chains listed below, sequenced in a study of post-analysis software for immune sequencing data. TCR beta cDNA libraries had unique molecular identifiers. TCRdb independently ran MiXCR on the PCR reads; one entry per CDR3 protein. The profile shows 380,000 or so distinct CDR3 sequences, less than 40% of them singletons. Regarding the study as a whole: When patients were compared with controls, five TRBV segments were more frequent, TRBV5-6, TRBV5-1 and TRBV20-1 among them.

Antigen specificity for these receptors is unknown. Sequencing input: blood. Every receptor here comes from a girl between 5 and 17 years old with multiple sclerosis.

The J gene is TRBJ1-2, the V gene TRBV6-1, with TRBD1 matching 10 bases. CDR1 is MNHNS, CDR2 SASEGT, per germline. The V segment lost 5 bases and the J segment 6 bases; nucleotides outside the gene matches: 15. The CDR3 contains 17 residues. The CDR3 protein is CASSKLGPGQGRDGYTF. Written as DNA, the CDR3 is TGTGCCAGCAGTAAACTTGGTCCGGGACAGGGGAGGGATGGCTACACCTTC.

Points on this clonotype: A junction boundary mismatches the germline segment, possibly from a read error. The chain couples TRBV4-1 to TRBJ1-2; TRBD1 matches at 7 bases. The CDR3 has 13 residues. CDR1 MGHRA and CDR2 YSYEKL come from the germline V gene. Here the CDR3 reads CASRSTGVDGYTF. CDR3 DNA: TGCGCCAGCAGATCAACAGGGGTGGATGGTTACACCTTC.

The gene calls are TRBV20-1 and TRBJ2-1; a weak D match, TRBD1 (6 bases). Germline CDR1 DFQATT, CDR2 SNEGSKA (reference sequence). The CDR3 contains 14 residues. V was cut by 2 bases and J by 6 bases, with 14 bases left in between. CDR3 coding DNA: TGCAGTGCTAGACGTCAGGGGATAGTCAATGAGCAGTTCTTC. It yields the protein CSARRQGIVNEQFF.

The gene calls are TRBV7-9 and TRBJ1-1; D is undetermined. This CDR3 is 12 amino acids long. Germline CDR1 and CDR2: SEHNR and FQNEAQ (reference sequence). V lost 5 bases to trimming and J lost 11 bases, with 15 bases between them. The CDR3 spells CASSPEGSRAFF. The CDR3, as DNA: TGTGCCAGCAGCCCGGAGGGCAGTAGGGCTTTCTTT.

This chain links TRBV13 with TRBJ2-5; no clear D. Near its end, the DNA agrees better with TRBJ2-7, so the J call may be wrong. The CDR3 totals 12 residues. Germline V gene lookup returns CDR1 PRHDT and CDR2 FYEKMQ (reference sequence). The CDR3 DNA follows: TGTGCCAGCAGCTCCGAGGTAGCCGAGCAGTACTTC. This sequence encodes CASSSEVAEQYF.

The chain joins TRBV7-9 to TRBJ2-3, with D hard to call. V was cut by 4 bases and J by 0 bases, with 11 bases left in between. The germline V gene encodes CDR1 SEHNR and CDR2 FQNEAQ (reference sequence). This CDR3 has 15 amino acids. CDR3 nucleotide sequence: TGTGCCAGCAGCTCGAATGACAAAAGCACAGATACGCAGTATTTT. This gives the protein CASSSNDKSTDTQYF.

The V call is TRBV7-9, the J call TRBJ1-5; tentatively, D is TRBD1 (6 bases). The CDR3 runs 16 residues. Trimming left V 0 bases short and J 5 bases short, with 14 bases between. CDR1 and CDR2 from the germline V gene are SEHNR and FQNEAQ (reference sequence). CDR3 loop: CASSLARGGAYQPQHF. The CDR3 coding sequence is TGTGCCAGCAGCTTAGCACGGGGGGGCGCGTATCAGCCCCAGCATTTT.

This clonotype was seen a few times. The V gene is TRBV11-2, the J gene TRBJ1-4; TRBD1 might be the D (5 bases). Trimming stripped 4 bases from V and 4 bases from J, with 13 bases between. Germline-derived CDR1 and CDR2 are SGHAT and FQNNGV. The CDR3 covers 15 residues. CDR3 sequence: CASSSTQGSNEKLFF. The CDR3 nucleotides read TGTGCCAGCAGCTCAACGCAGGGTAGTAATGAAAAACTGTTTTTT. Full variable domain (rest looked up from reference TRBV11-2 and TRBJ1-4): EAGVAQSPRYKIIEKRQSVAFWCNPISGHATLYWYQQILGQGPKLLIQFQNNGVVDDSQLPKDRFSAERLKGVDSTLKIQPAKLEDSAVYLCASSSTQGSNEKLFFGSGTQLSVL.

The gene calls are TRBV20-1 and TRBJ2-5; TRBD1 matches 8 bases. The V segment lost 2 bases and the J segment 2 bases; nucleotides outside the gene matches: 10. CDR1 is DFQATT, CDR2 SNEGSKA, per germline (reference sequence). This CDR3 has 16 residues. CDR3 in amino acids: CSARKTLDRGQETQYF. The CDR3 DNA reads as TGCAGTGCTAGAAAAACCCTTGACAGGGGACAAGAGACCCAGTACTTC.

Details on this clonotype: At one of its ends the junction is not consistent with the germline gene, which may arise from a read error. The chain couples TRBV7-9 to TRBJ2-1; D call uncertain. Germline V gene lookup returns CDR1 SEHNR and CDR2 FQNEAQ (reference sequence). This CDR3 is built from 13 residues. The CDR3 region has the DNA TGTGCCAGCAGCCTCGTGCGGTACAATGGGCAGTTCTTC. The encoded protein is CASSLVRYNGQFF.

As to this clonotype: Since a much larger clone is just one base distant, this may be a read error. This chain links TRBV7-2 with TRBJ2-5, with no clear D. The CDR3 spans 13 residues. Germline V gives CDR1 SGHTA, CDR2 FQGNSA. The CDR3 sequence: CARSLLSQETQYF. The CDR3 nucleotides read TGTGCCAGAAGCTTACTATCACAAGAGACCCAGTACTTC.

CDR3 sequence (DNA): TGCAGTGCGTTGACAGGGACCTACACAGATACGCAGTATTTT. Its translation: CSALTGTYTDTQYF. V gene TRBV20-1 combines with J gene TRBJ2-3; 7 bases align to TRBD1. The CDR3 contains 14 residues. Germline CDR1 reads DFQATT; CDR2 reads SNEGSKA (reference sequence). The trim removed 6 bases at V and 2 bases at J, leaving 8 bases unmatched.

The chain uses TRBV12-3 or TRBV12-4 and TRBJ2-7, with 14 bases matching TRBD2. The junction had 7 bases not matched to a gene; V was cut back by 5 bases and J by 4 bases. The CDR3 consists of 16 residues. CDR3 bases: TGTGCCAGCAGTCGTTGGACTAGCGGGGGGTCATACGAGCAGTACTTC. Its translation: CASSRWTSGGSYEQYF.

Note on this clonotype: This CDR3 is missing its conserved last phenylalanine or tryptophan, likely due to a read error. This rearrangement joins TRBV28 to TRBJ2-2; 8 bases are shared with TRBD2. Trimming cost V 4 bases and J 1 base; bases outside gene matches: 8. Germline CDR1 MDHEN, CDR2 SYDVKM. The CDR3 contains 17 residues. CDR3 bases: TGTGCCAGCAGTTCGGCTAGCGGGTCAAAGAACACCGGGGAGCTGTTTTTG. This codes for CASSSASGSKNTGELFL.

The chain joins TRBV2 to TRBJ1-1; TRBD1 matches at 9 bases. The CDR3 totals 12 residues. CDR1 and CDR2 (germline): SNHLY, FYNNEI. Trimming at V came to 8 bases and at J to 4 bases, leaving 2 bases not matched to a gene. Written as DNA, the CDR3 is TGTGCCAGCCGACAGGGGGTCACTGAAGCTTTCTTT. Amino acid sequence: CASRQGVTEAFF. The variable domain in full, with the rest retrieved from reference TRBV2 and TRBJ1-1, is EPEVTQTPSHQVTQMGQEVILRCVPISNHLYFYWYRQILGQKVEFLVSFYNNEISEKSEIFDDQFSVERPDGSNFTLKIRSTKLEDSAMYFCASRQGVTEAFFGQGTRLTVV.

The CDR3 DNA is TGTGCCACCCGGACCGCTAATTCACCCCTCCACTTT. Amino acid sequence: CATRTANSPLHF. The chain is built from TRBV27 and TRBJ1-6; D not resolved. This CDR3 comprises 12 residues. Trimming stripped 10 bases from V and 6 bases from J, with 10 bases between. Germline V gene sequence: CDR1 MNHEY, CDR2 SMNVEV (reference sequence).

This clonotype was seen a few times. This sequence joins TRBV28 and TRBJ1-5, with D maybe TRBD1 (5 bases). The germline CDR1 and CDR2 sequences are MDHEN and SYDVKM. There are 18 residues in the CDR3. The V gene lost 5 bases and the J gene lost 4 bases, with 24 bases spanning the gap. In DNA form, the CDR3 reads TGTGCCAGCAGTCTTACCACGGGAACCAGGGCCGTTAATCAGCCCCAGCATTTT. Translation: CASSLTTGTRAVNQPQHF.

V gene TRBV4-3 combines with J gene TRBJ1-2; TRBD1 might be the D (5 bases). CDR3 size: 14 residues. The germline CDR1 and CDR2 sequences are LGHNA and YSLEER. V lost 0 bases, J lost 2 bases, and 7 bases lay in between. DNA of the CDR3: TGCGCCAGCAGCCAAGATGGGGGGAACTATGGCTACACCTTC. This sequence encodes CASSQDGGNYGYTF.

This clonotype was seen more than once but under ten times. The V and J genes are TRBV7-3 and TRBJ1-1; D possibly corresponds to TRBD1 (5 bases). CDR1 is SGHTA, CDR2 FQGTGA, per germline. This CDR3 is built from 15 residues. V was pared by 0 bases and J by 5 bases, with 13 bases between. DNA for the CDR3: TGTGCCAGCAGCTTAACTGGGGGGTATGGGACTGAAGCTTTCTTT. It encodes CASSLTGGYGTEAFF.

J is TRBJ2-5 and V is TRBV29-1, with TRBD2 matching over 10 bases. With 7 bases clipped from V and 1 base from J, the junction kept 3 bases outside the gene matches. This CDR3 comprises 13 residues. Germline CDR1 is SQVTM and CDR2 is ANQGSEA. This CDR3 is CSASGGPQETQYF. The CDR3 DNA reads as TGCAGCGCTAGCGGGGGCCCCCAAGAGACCCAGTACTTC. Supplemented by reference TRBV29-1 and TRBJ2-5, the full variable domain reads SAVISQKPSRDICQRGTSLTIQCQVDSQVTMMFWYRQQPGQSLTLIATANQGSEATYESGFVIDKFPISRPNLTFSTLTVSNMSPEDSSIYLCSASGGPQETQYFGPGTRLLVL.

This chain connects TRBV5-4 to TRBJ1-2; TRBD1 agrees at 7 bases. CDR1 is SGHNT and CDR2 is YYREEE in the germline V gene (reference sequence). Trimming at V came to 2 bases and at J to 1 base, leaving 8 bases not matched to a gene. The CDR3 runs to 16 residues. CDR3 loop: CASSFDPTGHNYGYTF. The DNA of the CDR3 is TGTGCCAGCAGCTTTGATCCGACAGGGCATAACTATGGCTACACCTTC.

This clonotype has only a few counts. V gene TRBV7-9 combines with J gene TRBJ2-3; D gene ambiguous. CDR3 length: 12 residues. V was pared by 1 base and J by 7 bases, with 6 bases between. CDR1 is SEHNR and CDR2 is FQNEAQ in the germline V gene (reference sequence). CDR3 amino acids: CASSLGVYTQYF. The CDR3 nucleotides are TGTGCCAGCAGCTTAGGTGTATATACGCAGTATTTT.

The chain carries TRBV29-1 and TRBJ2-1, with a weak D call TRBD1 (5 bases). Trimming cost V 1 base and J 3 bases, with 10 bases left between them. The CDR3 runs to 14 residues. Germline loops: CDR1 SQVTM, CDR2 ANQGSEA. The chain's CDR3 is CSVEVGTGYNEQFF. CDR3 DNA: TGCAGCGTTGAAGTTGGTACAGGCTACAATGAGCAGTTCTTC.

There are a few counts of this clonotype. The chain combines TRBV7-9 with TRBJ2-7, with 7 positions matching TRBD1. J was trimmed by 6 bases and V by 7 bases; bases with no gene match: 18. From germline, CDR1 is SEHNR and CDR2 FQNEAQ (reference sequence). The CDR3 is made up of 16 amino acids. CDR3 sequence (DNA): TGTGCCAGCATCCCCGCGGGCTTAGGGGGCGAGGGCGAGCAGTACTTC. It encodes CASIPAGLGGEGEQYF.

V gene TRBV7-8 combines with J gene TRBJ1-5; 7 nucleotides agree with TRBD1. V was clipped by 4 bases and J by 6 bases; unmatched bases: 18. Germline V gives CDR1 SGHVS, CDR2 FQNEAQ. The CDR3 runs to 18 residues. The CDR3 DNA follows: TGTGCCAGCAGCTCAACCGGGAGGGGACAGTTGGTCTCTCAGCCCCAGCATTTT. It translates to CASSSTGRGQLVSQPQHF. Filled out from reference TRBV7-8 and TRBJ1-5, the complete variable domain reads GAGVSQSPRYKVAKRGQDVALRCDPISGHVSLFWYQQALGQGPEFLTYFQNEAQLDKSGLPSDRFFAERPEGSVSTLKIQRTQQEDSAVYLCASSSTGRGQLVSQPQHFGDGTRLSIL.

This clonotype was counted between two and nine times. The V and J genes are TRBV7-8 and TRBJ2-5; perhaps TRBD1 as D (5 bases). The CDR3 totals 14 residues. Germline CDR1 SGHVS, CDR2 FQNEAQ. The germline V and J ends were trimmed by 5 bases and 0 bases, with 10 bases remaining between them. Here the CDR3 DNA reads TGTGCCAGCAGCCCCCCGGACAACCAAGAGACCCAGTACTTC. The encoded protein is CASSPPDNQETQYF.

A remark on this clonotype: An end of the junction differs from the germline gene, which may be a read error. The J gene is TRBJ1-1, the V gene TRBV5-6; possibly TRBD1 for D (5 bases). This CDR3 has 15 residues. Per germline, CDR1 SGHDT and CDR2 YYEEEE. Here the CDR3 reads CANSLMGGVNTEAFF. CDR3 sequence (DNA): TGTGCCAACAGCCTGATGGGGGGGGTGAACACTGAAGCTTTCTTT.

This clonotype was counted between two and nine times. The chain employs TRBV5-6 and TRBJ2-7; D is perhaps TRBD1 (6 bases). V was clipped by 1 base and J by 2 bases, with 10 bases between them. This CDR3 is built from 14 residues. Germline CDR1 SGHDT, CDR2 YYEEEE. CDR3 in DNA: TGTGCCAGCAGCTTGTCAGGGGCGGCCTACGAGCAGTACTTC. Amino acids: CASSLSGAAYEQYF.

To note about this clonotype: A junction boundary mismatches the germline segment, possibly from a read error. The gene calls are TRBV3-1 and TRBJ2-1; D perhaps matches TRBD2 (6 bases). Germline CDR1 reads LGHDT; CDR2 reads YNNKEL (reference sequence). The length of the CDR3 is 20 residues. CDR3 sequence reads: CASSQDAPGTPGVSYNERFF. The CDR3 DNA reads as TGTGCCAGCAGCCAAGATGCCCCCGGGACCCCGGGAGTTAGTTACAATGAGCGGTTCTTC.